This T cell receptor beta chain was sequenced in a study of blood T cells in healthy people across ages. Next came a second PCR, run for about 6 to 12 cycles, which used a sample-barcoded 5' primer along with a J-beta primer mix. TCRdb re-analysed the 5' RACE reads in MiXCR, keeping a single row per CDR3 protein. The table lists some 880,000 distinct CDR3 sequences, around 36% of them singletons. This clonotype was seen more than once but under ten times. The V gene's germline CDR1 is DFQATT and CDR2 SNEGSKA (reference sequence). Trimming pared 5 bases from V and 7 bases from J, leaving 23 bases between. This CDR3 comprises 15 residues.

Sequencing input: blood. The receptor was isolated from a man aged 18 to 29 in good health. The chain uses TRBV20-1 and TRBJ1-2; D is undetermined. The CDR3 loop is CSADPSAGRISGYTF. As DNA, the CDR3 is TGCAGTGCTGACCCTTCGGCGGGGAGGATCTCTGGCTACACCTTC.